The present TCR beta chain was sequenced within a study of blood T cell repertoires in COVID-19. Background on the study: COVID-19 samples, acute and convalescent, were from the United States, Italy and Spain. The analysed material was cDNA or gDNA that came from T cells, B-cell-depleted T cells, or PBMCs.

Authors' processing steps: Scientists estimated how many nucleated cells there were by amplifying reference gene primers. Here immunoSEQ multiplex PCR was the method, and the copy in TCRdb shows in-frame clones only, minus some. V, J and clone size reflect that table, while D and trimming were determined from the DNA. The data hold 20,000 to 25,000 clones, with nearly 90% observed a single time. CDR1 and CDR2 (germline): SGHDN, FVKESK. CDR3 length equals 15 residues. With 2 bases clipped from V and 7 bases from J, the junction kept 10 bases outside the gene matches. V usage is TRBV14 and J usage is TRBJ1-2, with TRBD1 matching 7 bases. Sequences were obtained from peripheral blood. The receptor was derived from a man aged 70-80 years with acute or convalescent COVID-19. CDR3 protein: CASSQSRKGASGYTF. CDR3 bases: TGTGCCAGCAGCCAATCCCGTAAGGGGGCAAGTGGCTACACCTTC.